This TCR beta chain emerged from a study of radiation and T cells in renal cell carcinoma. V lost 4 bases and J lost 0, with 10 bases in between. There are 14 residues in the CDR3. Germline CDR1 reads SGHRS; CDR2 reads YFSETQ. Described time point: blood 2 weeks post-SBRT. Treatment: 15 Gy SBRT to primary tumor, nephrectomy 4 weeks later. Radiation-treated patients gave blood at baseline, week 2 and week 4. On this clone: The antigen remains undetermined.

TCRdb's table, derived via immunoSEQ multiplex PCR, lists solely in-frame clones and lacks some. Among about 130,000 clones listed, about four fifths were seen once. Overall study results and limits: No pretreatment tumor biopsies were available for baseline clonotypes.

This sequence was found in a man in his forties or fifties with renal cell carcinoma. The sequencing used blood, collected from a patient whose treatment included radiotherapy and nephrectomy. V is TRBV5-1 and J is TRBJ1-2; D is uncertain. The CDR3 region has the DNA TGCGCCAGCAGCCTCGTGAGCACTAACTATGGCTACACCTTC. Its translation is CASSLVSTNYGYTF.